This TCR beta chain was identified in a study of shared clonotypes between healthy human individuals. Some clones are missing from TCRdb's copy, which holds only in-frame ones; the method was immunoSEQ multiplex PCR. The table includes about 700,000 clones, roughly 94% detected once. The CDR3 consists of 12 residues. Germline values: CDR1 LNHDA, CDR2 SQIVND (reference sequence). Trimming stripped 7 bases from V and 7 bases from J, with 11 bases between. CD45RO-negative, CCR7-selected cells formed the naive CD8 fraction, which excluded terminally differentiated effector memory CD45RA+ cells. The chain uses TRBV19 and TRBJ1-5, with D maybe TRBD1 (5 bases). Sequenced: naive CD8+ T cells sorted from blood. This clonotype originated in a man aged 25 to 40 in good health. The CDR3: CASTSQGQPQHF. As DNA, the CDR3 is TGTGCCAGTACTTCTCAGGGCCAGCCCCAGCATTTT.